This T cell receptor (beta chain) was documented in a study of OX40 agonist ivuxolimab in advanced cancers. Study-level results: Among T cells, CD8+ cells averaged more expanded clones than CD4+ cells.

CDR1 and CDR2 from the germline V gene are SGHTA and FQGNSA. The V end lost 1 base, the J end lost 4 bases, and 13 bases lay between the germline ends. This CDR3 has 15 amino acids. Assay: immunoSEQ multiplex PCR; the TCRdb copy retains only in-frame clones and omits some. Among 90,000 to 100,000 clones listed, about 85% were seen once. To note about this clone: Its antigen is unidentified.

The gene calls are TRBV7-2 and TRBJ2-5; D might be TRBD2 (6 bases). The sample was CD4+ or CD8+ T cells sorted from blood, taken in a trial of the OX40 agonist ivuxolimab. This TCR came from an adult with an advanced solid tumor such as melanoma, head and neck, liver or kidney cancer. CDR3 protein: CASSLVRGFGETQYF. The CDR3 bases are TGTGCCAGCAGCTTAGTGCGGGGTTTCGGAGAGACCCAGTACTTC.